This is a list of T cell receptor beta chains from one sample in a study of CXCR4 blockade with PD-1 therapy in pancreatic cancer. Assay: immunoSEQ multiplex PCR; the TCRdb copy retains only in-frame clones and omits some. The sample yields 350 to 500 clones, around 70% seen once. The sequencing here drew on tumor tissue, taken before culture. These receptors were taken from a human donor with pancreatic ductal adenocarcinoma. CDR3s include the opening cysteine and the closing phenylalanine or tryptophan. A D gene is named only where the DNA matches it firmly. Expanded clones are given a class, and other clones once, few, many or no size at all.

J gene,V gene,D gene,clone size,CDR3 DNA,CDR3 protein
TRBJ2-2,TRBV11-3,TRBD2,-,TGTGCCAGCAGCTTAAAGCGGGAGACCGGGGAGCTGTTTTTT,CASSLKRETGELFF
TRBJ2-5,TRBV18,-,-,TGTGCCAGCTCACCAAATGGACGAAAAGAGACCCAGTACTTC,CASSPNGRKETQYF
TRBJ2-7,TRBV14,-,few,TGTGCCAGCAGCCAAGGTCCGGGTAGTAAACAGTACTTC,CASSQGPGSKQYF
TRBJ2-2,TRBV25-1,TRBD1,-,TGTGCCAGCCAGACGACGGACAGGTACCACACCGGGGAGCTGTTTTTT,CASQTTDRYHTGELFF
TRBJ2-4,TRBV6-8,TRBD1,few,TGTGCCACCGGGACAGGGCCAGCCAAAAACATTCAGTACTTC,CATGTGPAKNIQYF
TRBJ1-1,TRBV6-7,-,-,TGTGCCAGCAGGTTCAACACTGAAGCTTTCTTT,CASRFNTEAFF
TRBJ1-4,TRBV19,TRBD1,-,TGTGCCAGTAATCGGGGACAGGCAACTAATGAAAAACTGTTTTTT,CASNRGQATNEKLFF
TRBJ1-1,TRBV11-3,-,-,TGTGCCAGCAGCTTAGGGGATCTCAGTACTGAAGCTTTCTTT,CASSLGDLSTEAFF
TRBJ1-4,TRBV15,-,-,TGTGCCACCAGCAGAGAAAGTTGGGGGCCTGCAACTAATGAAAAACTGTTTTTT,CATSRESWGPATNEKLFF
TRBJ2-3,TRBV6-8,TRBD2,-,TGTGCCACCGCAATAGCGGGGGGCGACACAGATACGCAGTATTTT,CATAIAGGDTDTQYF
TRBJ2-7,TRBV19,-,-,TGTGCCAGTAGTCCCTCCGGGCTCACCCCTTACGAGCAGTACTTC,CASSPSGLTPYEQYF
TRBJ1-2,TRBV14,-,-,TGTGCCAGCAGCCATAATAACTATGGCTACACCTTC,CASSHNNYGYTF
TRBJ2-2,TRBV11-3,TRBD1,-,TGTGCCAGCAGCTATTATGGACAGGGGCGCACCGGGGAGCTGTTTTTT,CASSYYGQGRTGELFF
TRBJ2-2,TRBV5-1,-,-,TGCGCCAGCAGCTTGGGTCGAGAAGGAGGCGGGGAGCTGTTTTTT,CASSLGREGGGELFF
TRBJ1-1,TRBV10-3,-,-,TGTGCCATCAGTGAAGGAATAAACACTGAAGCTTTCTTT,CAISEGINTEAFF
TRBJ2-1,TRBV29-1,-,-,TGCAGCGCCAATCACAGGTACCCGTACAATGAGCAGTTCTTC,CSANHRYPYNEQFF
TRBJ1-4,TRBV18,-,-,TGTGCCAGCTCCCAAACAGGCAATGAAAAACTGTTTTTT,CASSQTGNEKLFF
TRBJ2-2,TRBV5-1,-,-,TGCGCCAGCAGCTCCAGGGACCGGAACACCGGGGAGCTGTTTTTT,CASSSRDRNTGELFF
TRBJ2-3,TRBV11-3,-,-,TGTGCCAGCAGCTTAGGTTCGGCAGGAGGATTCACAGATACGCAGTATTTT,CASSLGSAGGFTDTQYF
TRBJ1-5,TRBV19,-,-,TGTGCCAGTAGTCACCCAGGGGCGGTCAATCAGCCCCAGCATTTT,CASSHPGAVNQPQHF
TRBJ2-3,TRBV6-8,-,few,TGTGCCAGCAGTTCGCAGGGTGTAGATACGCAGTATTTT,CASSSQGVDTQYF
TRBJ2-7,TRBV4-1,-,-,TGCGCCAGCAGCCCAGTATCTAACTCCTACGAGCAGTACTTC,CASSPVSNSYEQYF
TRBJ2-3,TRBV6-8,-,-,TGTGCCAGCAGTATCATAGGGGGCACAGATACGCAGTATTTT,CASSIIGGTDTQYF
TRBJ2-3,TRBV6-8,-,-,TGTGCCAGCAGGAAGCGGGTCACAGATACGCAGTATTTT,CASRKRVTDTQYF
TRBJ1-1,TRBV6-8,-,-,TGTGCCAGCAGGGAAACAGGGCTCACTGAAGCTTTCTTT,CASRETGLTEAFF
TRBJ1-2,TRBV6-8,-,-,TGTGCCAGCAGTGACATCAACTATGGCTACACCTTC,CASSDINYGYTF
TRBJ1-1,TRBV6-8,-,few,TGTGCCATCCAAGGTGGGGGGGTGAACACTGAAGCTTTCTTT,CAIQGGGVNTEAFF
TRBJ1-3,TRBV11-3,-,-,TGTGCCAGCAGCCCCACAGATGTAGGTGGAAACACCATATATTTT,CASSPTDVGGNTIYF
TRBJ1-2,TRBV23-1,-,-,TGCGCCAGCAGCGGGCGGGCGGCTGGGAGGGGCTACACCTTC,CASSGRAAGRGYTF
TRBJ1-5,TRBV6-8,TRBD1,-,TGTGCCAGCAGTGCTTCAGGGGGAGATCAGCCCCAGCATTTT,CASSASGGDQPQHF
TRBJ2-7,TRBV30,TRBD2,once,TGTGCCTGGAGTGTATGGGTCACTAGCGGGGTTTCCTACGAGCAGTACTTC,CAWSVWVTSGVSYEQYF
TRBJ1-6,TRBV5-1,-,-,TGCGCCAGCAGCTTGACAGGTCCTAATTCACCCCTCCACTTT,CASSLTGPNSPLHF
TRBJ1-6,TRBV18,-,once,TGTGCCAGCTCACCAGATTCACAGGCTAATTCACCCCTCCACTTT,CASSPDSQANSPLHF
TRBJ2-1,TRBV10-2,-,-,TGCGCCAGCACCCTCACCCTGGCTGACAGGTCTGGATATGAGCAGTTCTTC,CASTLTLADRSGYEQFF
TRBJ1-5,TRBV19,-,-,TGTGCCAGTAGTATAGATTGGGGGAAAAATCAGCCCCAGCATTTT,CASSIDWGKNQPQHF
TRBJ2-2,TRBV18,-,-,TGTGCCAGCTCACTCCAGACTGTAAAGTACCAGACCGGGGAGCTGTTTTTT,CASSLQTVKYQTGELFF
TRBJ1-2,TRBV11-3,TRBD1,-,TGTGCCAGCAGCTTCCCGGACAGGGTTAACGGCTACACCTTC,CASSFPDRVNGYTF
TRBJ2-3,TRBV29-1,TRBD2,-,TGCAGCTTCCACCCGGGGTTGCGGGGGGATACGCAGTATTTT,CSFHPGLRGDTQYF
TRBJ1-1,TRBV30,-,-,TGTGCCTGGAGTCCTACAGTCACTGAAGCTTTCTTT,CAWSPTVTEAFF
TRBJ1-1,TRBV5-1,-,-,TGCGCCAGCACCGCCGGGGGATCAATGAACACTGAAGCTTTCTTT,CASTAGGSMNTEAFF
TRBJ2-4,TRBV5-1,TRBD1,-,TGCGCCAGCAGCTTGCCCCCGACGACAGGGGTCCAAAACATTCAGTACTTC,CASSLPPTTGVQNIQYF
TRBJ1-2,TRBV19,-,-,TGTGCCAGTACTAATCAGGTCGGCTACACCTTC,CASTNQVGYTF